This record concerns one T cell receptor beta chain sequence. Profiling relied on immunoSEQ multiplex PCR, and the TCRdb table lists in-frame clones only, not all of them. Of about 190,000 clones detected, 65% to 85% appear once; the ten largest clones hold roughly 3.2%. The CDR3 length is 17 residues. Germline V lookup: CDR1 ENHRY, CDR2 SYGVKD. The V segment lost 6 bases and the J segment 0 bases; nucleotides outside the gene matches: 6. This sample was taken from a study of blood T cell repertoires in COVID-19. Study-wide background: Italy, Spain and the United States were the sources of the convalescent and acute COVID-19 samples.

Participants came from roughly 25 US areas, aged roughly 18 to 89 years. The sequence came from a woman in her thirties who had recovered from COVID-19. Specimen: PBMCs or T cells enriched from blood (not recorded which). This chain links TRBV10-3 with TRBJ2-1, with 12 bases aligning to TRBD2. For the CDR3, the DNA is TGTGCCATCAGGGGGACTAGCGGGCCCCACTCCTACAATGAGCAGTTCTTC. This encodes CAIRGTSGPHSYNEQFF.